This entry describes one T cell receptor beta chain. What it binds is unknown. This entry belongs to a study of Tregs in tolerant kidney transplant recipients. CDR3 length: 17 amino acids. V shed 3 bases and J 8 bases; nucleotides not matched to a gene: 17. The germline CDR1 and CDR2 sequences are LNHDA and SQIVND (reference sequence). Method: immunoSEQ multiplex PCR; TCRdb's copy keeps in-frame clones and lacks some. The sample lists about 46,000 clones, about 90% seen once, with around 0.67% in the top ten. Study findings and constraints: Few patients were studied, so findings need validation in larger groups.

Sequenced sample: Tregs from blood. V is TRBV19 and J is TRBJ1-2, with 8 bases aligning to TRBD1. The TCR was taken from a human donor in good health. CDR3 protein: CASSIGSGRGRSGGYTF. CDR3 DNA sequence: TGTGCCAGTAGTATCGGCTCAGGCAGGGGGCGATCGGGCGGCTACACCTTC.